Below, 8 T cell receptor beta chains from the same sample are listed, as sequenced in a study of T cell clonality in common variable immunodeficiency. Profiling relied on immunoSEQ multiplex PCR, and the TCRdb table lists in-frame clones only, not all of them. This repertoire holds about 35,000 clones, and none appear only once. Sequencing used peripheral blood mononuclear cells. The receptors come from a person between 18 and 75 years old in good health.

With respect to this clone: The read ends 3 residues before the CDR3 terminus; that terminus is restored from the germline J gene. The chain recombines TRBV5-1 with TRBJ2-1, with D possibly matching TRBD1 (6 bases). Trimming removed 4 bases from V and 8 bases from J, with 16 bases in between. Looked up from germline, CDR1 is SGHRS and CDR2 is YFSETQ. This CDR3 spans 14 amino acids. The CDR3: CASSVQGFGDEQFF. The CDR3 DNA, read in part, is TGCGCCAGCAGCGTACAGGGTTTTGGCGATGAG.

This clone has a count of ten or more. Read sequence stops 3 residues before the CDR3 end, and the germline J gene provides the missing end. The chain combines TRBV2 with TRBJ2-7; D perhaps matches TRBD1 (5 bases). Trimming took off 1 base at V and 2 bases at J, with 15 bases between the two ends. CDR1 SNHLY and CDR2 FYNNEI come from the germline V gene. This CDR3 contains 16 residues. The covered CDR3 bases are TGTGCCAGCAGTGAAGTGGGGCCTTCCGGACCCTACGAG. Its protein product is CASSEVGPSGPYE. The CDR3 in its entirety is CASSEVGPSGPYEQYF.

Many counts were recorded for this clone. The read falls 3 residues short of the CDR3 end, and the missing part is taken from the germline J gene. The chain combines TRBV7-9 with TRBJ2-6; no firm D call. The V end lost 5 bases, the J end lost 2 bases, and 4 bases lay between the germline ends. CDR3 length: 13 amino acids. Germline loops: CDR1 SEHNR, CDR2 FQNEAQ (reference sequence). Here the CDR3 reads CASSTPGANVLTF. The covered CDR3 bases are TGTGCCAGCAGCACACCTGGGGCCAACGTC.

This clone was seen many times. The CDR3 goes on 3 residues after the read ends, and that part is filled in from the germline J gene. The chain has TRBV7-7 and TRBJ2-1; 9 bases are a match to TRBD2. Germline CDR1 is SSHAT and CDR2 is FNYEAQ (reference sequence). This CDR3 region has 15 residues. V shed 6 bases and J 5 bases; nucleotides not matched to a gene: 8. The DNA read from the CDR3 is TGTGCCAGCAGTCTCTCGACTAGCGGAGACAATGAG. Amino acid sequence: CASSLSTSGDNE. The CDR3 in its entirety is CASSLSTSGDNEQFF.

Notes on this clone: From the germline J gene comes the end of the CDR3, since the read stops 3 residues before it. The chain is built from TRBV11-1 and TRBJ2-5, with 7 bases lining up with TRBD1. Germline V gene data show CDR1 as SGHAT and CDR2 as FQDESV (reference sequence). The CDR3 extends over 15 amino acids. V lost 4 bases to trimming and J lost 3 bases; unmatched junction nucleotides: 8. CDR3 sequence reads: CASSSPGQKKETQYF. CDR3 DNA (partial): TGTGCCAGCAGCTCGCCGGGACAGAAGAAAGAGACC.

The table lists this clone with a few counts. The CDR3 end falls 3 residues outside the read, so it is completed with the germline J gene. The chain recombines TRBV19 with TRBJ1-1; TRBD1 matches 7 bases. There are 13 residues in the CDR3. In germline, CDR1 is LNHDA, CDR2 SQIVND (reference sequence). The part of the CDR3 DNA that was read is TGTGCCAGTAGTCGACAGGGCAGTACTGGC. Residues: CASSRQGSTG. The whole CDR3 sequence is CASSRQGSTGAFF.

In this sample, this clone turned up many times. The CDR3 end is not reached by the read, which stops 3 residues before it; the germline J gene fills it in. The chain joins TRBV10-3 to TRBJ2-5; 7 bases line up with TRBD1. Unmatched junction bases numbered 12, after V lost 6 bases and J lost 5 bases. The CDR3 is 15 residues long. Germline V CDR1 and CDR2: ENHRY, SYGVKD. CDR3 region: CAISASGTAAETQYF. The part of the CDR3 DNA that was read is TGTGCCATCAGCGCCTCCGGGACAGCCGCGGAGACC.

This clone was recorded many times. The CDR3 end lies 3 residues beyond the end of the read and is filled in from the germline J gene. The rearrangement uses TRBV18 and TRBJ2-7, with D uncertain. The CDR3 spans 11 residues. V lost 6 bases and J lost 0, with 3 bases in between. Germline V gives CDR1 KGHSH, CDR2 LQKENI. The CDR3 bases that were read are TGTGCCAGCTCCCACTCCTACGAG. It is translated as CASSHSYE. The full CDR3 sequence reads CASSHSYEQYF.